The clone carrying this T cell receptor (beta chain) has ten or more counts. TCRdb independently ran MiXCR on the RT-PCR reads; one entry per CDR3 protein. This table has about 680,000 distinct CDR3 sequences, approximately 15% appearing once. Trimming took 5 bases from V and 5 from J, leaving 9 bases between them. Germline CDR1 is SGHTA and CDR2 is FQGNSA. The CDR3 consists of 12 residues. The sequenced material came from memory CD4+ T cells from blood. The sequence came from a female donor in good health, serving as a healthy control. The rearrangement joins TRBV7-2 to TRBJ1-1, with D maybe TRBD1 (6 bases). CDR3: CASSEGGTEAFF. For the CDR3, the DNA is TGTGCCAGCAGCGAGGGGGGGACTGAAGCTTTCTTT.